Following are 9 T cell receptor beta chains from one sample sequenced in a study of blood T cells in healthy people across ages. Next came a second PCR, run for about 7 to 12 cycles, which used a sample-barcoded 5' primer along with a J-beta primer mix. Using its own MiXCR run on the 5' RACE reads, TCRdb lists one record per CDR3 protein. This sample yields about 1.1 million distinct CDR3 sequences, of which less than 45% are seen a single time; around 13% belongs to the top ten. The sample comprised blood. The receptors shown here come from a man between 18 and 29 years old in good health.

This clonotype has just a few counts. Being one base from a much bigger clone, this may be a read error. CDR3: CASSYQNTEAFF. The CDR3 nucleotides are TGTGCCAGCAGTTACCAGAACACTGAAGCTTTCTTT. V usage is TRBV12-3 or TRBV12-4 and J usage is TRBJ1-1; D gene ambiguous. Trimming took 4 bases from V and 1 from J, leaving 4 bases between them. The CDR3 covers 12 residues.

This clonotype was recorded a few times. The chain links TRBV9 to TRBJ1-6; D is uncertain. The CDR3 runs to 14 residues. CDR1 is SGDLS, CDR2 YYNGEE, per germline. The germline V and J ends were trimmed by 0 bases and 9 bases, with 10 bases remaining between them. CDR3 sequence (DNA): TGTGCCAGCAGCGTAGAGGCAGTTGGTTCACCCCTCCACTTT. Its protein product is CASSVEAVGSPLHF.

This clonotype turned up a few times. The chain links TRBV27 to TRBJ2-5, with D possibly being TRBD1 (6 bases). The DNA end is a closer match to TRBJ2-7, so the J assignment may be wrong. Germline assignment: CDR1 MNHEY and CDR2 SMNVEV (reference sequence). The CDR3 totals 14 residues. The chain's CDR3 is CASSPIQGSPEQYF. CDR3 nucleotides: TGTGCCAGCAGTCCAATACAGGGATCTCCCGAGCAGTACTTC.

This clonotype was counted ten times or more. The chain links TRBV29-1 to TRBJ1-2; perhaps TRBD1 as D (6 bases). Between the trimmed V and J ends, which lost 4 bases and 3 bases, there was a span of 15 bases. The CDR3 covers 14 residues. Germline CDR1 is SQVTM and CDR2 is ANQGSEA. The CDR3 loop reads CSVGTGWYDYGYTF. DNA of the CDR3: TGCAGCGTTGGAACAGGGTGGTATGACTATGGCTACACCTTC.

In this sample, this clonotype turned up a few times. The V call is TRBV7-2, the J call TRBJ2-1; 8 nucleotides agree with TRBD1. V was pared by 5 bases and J by 2 bases, with 5 bases of the junction left unmatched. Per the germline V gene, CDR1 is SGHTA and CDR2 is FQGNSA. CDR3 length equals 15 residues. The CDR3 DNA is TGTGCCAGCAGCACCGGACAGGGCACCTACAATGAGCAGTTCTTC. Protein product: CASSTGQGTYNEQFF.

Concerning this clonotype itself: The junction departs from the called germline gene at one end, perhaps through a read error. V is TRBV7-2 and J is TRBJ2-3; 9 bases are a match to TRBD2. The CDR3 length is 16 residues. Germline loops: CDR1 SGHTA, CDR2 FQGNSA. DNA of the CDR3: TGTGCCGGCAGCTTAAGACTAGCGGTTAGCACAGATACGCAGTATTTT. Translated: CAGSLRLAVSTDTQYF.

With regard to this clonotype: One end of the junction varies from germline; a read error may be responsible. This chain links TRBV9 with TRBJ2-1, with 8 bases that match TRBD2. The CDR3 loop spans 16 amino acids. CDR1 and CDR2 from the germline V gene are SGDLS and YYNGEE. The CDR3, as DNA: TGTACCAGCAGCGTAGGTCCGGCGGGGGGTAACAATGAGCAGTTCTTC. It yields the protein CTSSVGPAGGNNEQFF. The variable domain in full, completed from reference TRBV9 and TRBJ2-1, reads DSGVTQTPKHLITATGQRVTLRCSPRSGDLSVYWYQQSLDQGLQFLIQYYNGEERAKGNILERFSAQQFPDLHSELNLSSLELGDSALYFCTSSVGPAGGNNEQFFGPGTRLTVL.

In regard to this clonotype: A clone one base away is much larger, so this may be a read error. The chain carries TRBV12-3 or TRBV12-4 and TRBJ2-5; 7 bases agree with TRBD2. V shed 0 bases, J shed 5 bases, and the junction held 3 bases outside the gene matches. The length of the CDR3 is 14 residues. The CDR3: CASSLAGGIETQYF. DNA of the CDR3: TGTGCCAGCAGTTTAGCGGGGGGGATTGAGACCCAGTACTTC.

The V gene is TRBV12-3 or TRBV12-4, the J gene TRBJ2-2; D uncertain. Trimming took 5 bases from V and 0 from J, leaving 10 bases between them. This CDR3 contains 15 residues. The CDR3 DNA reads as TGTGCCAGCAGTGCCGCCCCAGCGAACACCGGGGAGCTGTTTTTT. This translates into CASSAAPANTGELFF.